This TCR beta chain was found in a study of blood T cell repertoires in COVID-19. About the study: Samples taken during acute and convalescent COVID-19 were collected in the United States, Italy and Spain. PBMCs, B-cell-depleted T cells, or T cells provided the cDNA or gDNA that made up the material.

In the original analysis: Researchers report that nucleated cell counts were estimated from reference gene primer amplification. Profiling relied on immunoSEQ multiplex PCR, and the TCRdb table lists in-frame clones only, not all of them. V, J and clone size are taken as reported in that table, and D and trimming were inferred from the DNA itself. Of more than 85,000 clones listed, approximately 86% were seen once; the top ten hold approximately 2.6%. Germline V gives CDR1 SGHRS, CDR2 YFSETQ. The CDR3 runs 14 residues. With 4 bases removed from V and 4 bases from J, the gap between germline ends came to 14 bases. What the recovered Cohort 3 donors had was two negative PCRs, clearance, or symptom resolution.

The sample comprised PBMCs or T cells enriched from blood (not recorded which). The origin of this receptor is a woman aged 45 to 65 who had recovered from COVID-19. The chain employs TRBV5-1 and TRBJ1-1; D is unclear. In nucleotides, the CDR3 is TGCGCCAGCAGCACCGGGGATTTAAGCACTGAAGCTTTCTTT. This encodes CASSTGDLSTEAFF.